This TCR beta chain was identified in a study of T cell repertoires in cytomegalovirus infection (dated by TCRdb to between 2018 and 2021). Describing the broader study: Alongside well-studied HLA-B-restricted epitopes, the peptide stimulations were aimed at recently identified HLA-C-restricted CMV epitopes, whose presentation resists viral immunomodulation. Donor HLA type was relevant to the analysis, because carriage of CMV infection together with the matching HLA type was indicated by public TCR beta signatures.

Findings and caveats that apply to the study as a whole: The ex vivo response was dominated by HLA-C-restricted CMV-specific TCR beta clonotypes, which also provided the single most frequent clonotype in two of eight donors. Carriers of CMV infection plus the relevant HLA type were discriminated by the cumulative frequency of public TCR beta family members in the study cohort and in an independent roughly 400-donor cohort.

This specimen's treatment or condition label, interpreted: in vitro stimulation with specific CMV peptide epitopes to enrich CMV-specific T cells. The instrument given in TCRdb is Illumina HiSeq 1500. Through fastp at Q25 and MiXCR, TCRdb rebuilt clones from the public reads, retaining in-frame beta chains. One record per CDR3 amino acid sequence lists the most common genes and DNA. Here the sample has about 55,000 distinct CDR3 sequences; about a fifth occur a single time. The ten largest make up around 67% of the sample. A word on this clonotype: What antigen it recognizes has not been identified. No much larger clonotype is one base removed from it; base qualities were not supplied.

The CDR3 runs 15 amino acids, cysteine and phenylalanine included. Only the CDR3 DNA stays, 45 bases, in frame from base 1. V is pruned by 2 bases and J by 8 bases, leaving 9 bases of the junction without a gene match. The germline V gene sets CDR1 to SGHVS and CDR2 to FNYEAQ. This receptor was obtained from a human donor in good health (CMV status not recorded). Some clones in this sample may be carry-over from other donors' samples. The chain joins TRBV7-6 to TRBJ2-1; TRBD2 agrees with 7 junctional bases. This sample comprised CD8+ T cells from cultured PBMCs, obtained from culture after CMV antigen stimulation. Read as DNA, the sequence is TGTGCCAGCAGCTTAAGGCTAGCGGCGATTGATGAGCAGTTCTTC. Its amino acids are CASSLRLAAIDEQFF.